Below, one T cell receptor beta chain is given with its context. The data derive from a study of early T cells in non-severe SARS-CoV-2 infection. TCRdb used MiXCR to reprocess the 5' RACE reads, holding one entry per CDR3 protein. The sample records tens of thousands of distinct CDR3 sequences, about 14% being singletons. The CDR3 has 17 residues. Germline CDR1 is SQVTM and CDR2 is ANQGSEA. V shed 4 bases and J 3 bases; nucleotides not matched to a gene: 8. Material: whole blood, obtained at baseline. The rearrangement links TRBV29-1 to TRBJ2-1; 14 nucleotides agree with TRBD2. The sequence came from an adult who was a healthcare worker with PCR-confirmed SARS-CoV-2 infection or an uninfected control (not recorded which). CDR3 in DNA: TGCAGCGTTGGAGGGACTAGCGGGAGTGGTGGCTACAATGAGCAGTTCTTC. Protein product: CSVGGTSGSGGYNEQFF.